This T cell receptor beta chain was recorded in a study of T cells after yellow fever vaccination. TCRdb reprocessed the 5' RACE reads with MiXCR, giving one entry per CDR3 protein. The profile shows 15,000 to 20,000 distinct CDR3 sequences, roughly 3.7% of them singletons. Within the sample, this clonotype is medium-sized (0.01 to 0.1%). Germline V gives CDR1 LNHNV, CDR2 YYDKDF (reference sequence). V lost 4 bases and J lost 2, with 14 bases in between. The CDR3 contains 16 residues. The TCR sequence derives from a man aged 25-45 years who received the YFV17D yellow fever vaccine. The specimen comprised PBMCs, either bulk or a sorted T-cell subset (CD4+, CD8+, memory, or dextramer-sorted; not recorded which), sampled 15 days after the yellow fever booster vaccination. The V gene is TRBV15, the J gene TRBJ2-2; TRBD1 or TRBD2 may be the D gene (5 bases each). CDR3 coding DNA: TGTGCCACCAGCACAGACAATGGGGGTAACACCGGGGAGCTGTTTTTT. Translation: CATSTDNGGNTGELFF.